These 26 T cell receptor beta chains came from one sample sequenced in a study of OX40 agonist ivuxolimab in advanced cancers. Generated by immunoSEQ multiplex PCR, the TCRdb table keeps only in-frame clones and is missing some. The sample shows roughly 48,000 clones, nearly 85% of them seen only once. Here the sequenced sample was CD4+ or CD8+ T cells sorted from blood, taken in a trial of the OX40 agonist ivuxolimab. The receptor source for this set is an adult with an advanced solid tumor such as melanoma, head and neck, liver or kidney cancer.

The J gene is TRBJ2-3, the V gene TRBV7-2; 7 bases line up with TRBD2. J was trimmed by 0 bases and V by 7 bases; bases with no gene match: 7. Looked up from germline, CDR1 is SGHTA and CDR2 is FQGNSA. This CDR3 region has 15 residues. CDR3 residues: CASTWGGASTDTQYF. The CDR3 DNA is TGTGCCAGCACCTGGGGGGGAGCTAGCACAGATACGCAGTATTTT. Together with reference TRBV7-2 and TRBJ2-3, the CDR3 gives the full variable domain: GAGVSQSPSNKVTEKGKDVELRCDPISGHTALYWYRQSLGQGLEFLIYFQGNSAPDKSGLPSDRFSAERTGGSVSTLTIQRTQQEDSAVYLCASTWGGASTDTQYFGPGTRLTVL.

The chain couples TRBV5-1 to TRBJ1-2; D unresolved. The CDR3 extends over 14 amino acids. The germline V gene encodes CDR1 SGHRS and CDR2 YFSETQ. V shed 0 bases and J shed 8 bases, with 14 bases lying between them. Here the CDR3 DNA reads TGCGCCAGCAGCTTGGAGGGTCAGCCGCGGGGCTACACCTTC. Translation: CASSLEGQPRGYTF.

V usage is TRBV27 and J usage is TRBJ2-7, with D hard to call. Germline assignment: CDR1 MNHEY and CDR2 SMNVEV (reference sequence). This CDR3 has 14 amino acids. V was cut by 6 bases and J by 6 bases, with 18 bases left in between. This CDR3 reads CASSPTGPTGEQYF. CDR3 coding DNA: TGTGCCAGCAGCCCTACCGGGCCAACCGGCGAGCAGTACTTC.

The chain links TRBV5-1 to TRBJ1-5; tentatively, D is TRBD1 (6 bases). This CDR3 contains 15 residues. V gave up 0 bases and J gave up 7 bases, with 14 bases separating them. CDR1 and CDR2 from the germline V gene are SGHRS and YFSETQ. In DNA form, the CDR3 reads TGCGCCAGCAGCTTGGCCGGAGAGGGGGACCAGCCCCAGCATTTT. Translation gives CASSLAGEGDQPQHF.

The chain links TRBV11-2 to TRBJ1-5; tentatively, D is TRBD1 (6 bases). The V gene's germline CDR1 is SGHAT and CDR2 FQNNGV. This CDR3 spans 14 amino acids. V lost 5 bases and J 0 bases, leaving 8 bases between the germline ends. The CDR3: CASSNRDSNQPQHF. The CDR3 DNA reads TGTGCCAGCAGCAACAGGGATAGCAATCAGCCCCAGCATTTT.

Judged by abundance, this clone is medium-sized. In DNA, the CDR3 is TGTGCCAGCAGTTACTCCGGGACAGGGACTGAAAAACTGTTTTTT. It codes for CASSYSGTGTEKLFF. The chain recombines TRBV6-6 with TRBJ1-4; 9 positions match TRBD1. Germline CDR1 MNHNY, CDR2 SVGAGI (reference sequence). This CDR3 contains 15 residues. The trim removed 0 bases at V and 7 bases at J, leaving 3 bases unmatched.

The genes are TRBV23-1 and TRBJ2-5, with D possibly TRBD2 on 6 matching bases. TRBV23-1 is filed as an ORF, its function uncertain. The CDR3 runs to 15 residues. The V gene lost 0 bases and the J gene lost 6 bases, with 14 bases spanning the gap. CDR3 residues: CASSQSGTLRKTQYF. In DNA form, the CDR3 reads TGCGCCAGCAGTCAATCGGGGACTCTTCGAAAGACCCAGTACTTC.

This sequence joins TRBV11-3 and TRBJ2-5; perhaps TRBD1 as D (5 bases). With 1 base removed from V and 5 bases from J, the gap between germline ends came to 8 bases. From germline, CDR1 is SGHNT and CDR2 YENEEA. The CDR3 has 13 amino acids. This CDR3 reads CASSLGGVETQYF. The CDR3 coding sequence is TGTGCCAGCAGCTTAGGGGGCGTGGAGACCCAGTACTTC.

This chain uses TRBV9 with TRBJ2-5; either TRBD1 or TRBD2 may fit D (5 bases each). V dropped 4 bases and J dropped 10 bases, with 29 bases sitting between them. The V gene's germline CDR1 is SGDLS and CDR2 YYNGEE. This CDR3 contains 17 residues. Here the CDR3 reads CASSKGPGTPRIEGQYF. DNA for the CDR3: TGTGCCAGCAGCAAGGGACCCGGGACCCCGAGGATAGAGGGCCAGTACTTC.

The chain combines TRBV30 with TRBJ1-2; perhaps TRBD1 as D (6 bases). The CDR3 spans 12 residues. V lost 0 bases and J lost 10, with 12 bases in between. CDR1 GTSNPN and CDR2 SVGIG come from the germline V gene (reference sequence). CDR3: CAWSVMGASYTF. The CDR3, as DNA: TGTGCCTGGAGTGTAATGGGGGCTTCCTACACCTTC. Using reference TRBV30 and TRBJ1-2 for the parts outside the CDR3, the full variable domain is SQTIHQWPATLVQPVGSPLSLECTVEGTSNPNLYWYRQAAGRGLQLLFYSVGIGQISSEVPQNLSASRPQDRQFILSSKKLLLSDSGFYLCAWSVMGASYTFGSGTRLTVV.

V gene TRBV5-1 combines with J gene TRBJ2-3, with D possibly being TRBD2 (7 bases). The CDR3 is 16 amino acids. Trimming pared 0 bases from V and 2 bases from J, leaving 13 bases between. Germline V CDR1 and CDR2: SGHRS, YFSETQ. CDR3 nucleotides: TGCGCCAGCAGCTTGGAGGGACGGGGGGCCACAGATACGCAGTATTTT. It translates to CASSLEGRGATDTQYF.

The V and J genes are TRBV2 and TRBJ1-1, with D hard to call. V was clipped by 8 bases and J by 2 bases, with 9 bases between them. This CDR3 region has 12 residues. Germline lookup yields CDR1 SNHLY and CDR2 FYNNEI. The CDR3: CASSKENTEAFF. In DNA form, the CDR3 reads TGTGCCAGCTCTAAGGAAAACACTGAAGCTTTCTTT.

The chain combines TRBV5-6 with TRBJ2-7; D is unresolved. This CDR3 spans 14 amino acids. Germline-derived CDR1 and CDR2 are SGHDT and YYEEEE. Trimming pared 0 bases from V and 4 bases from J, leaving 11 bases between. The CDR3 spells CASSLGRSWYEQYF. CDR3 coding DNA: TGTGCCAGCAGCTTGGGACGGAGCTGGTACGAGCAGTACTTC.

The genes are TRBV19 and TRBJ2-7; 7 bases are shared with TRBD1. CDR1 and CDR2 from the germline V gene are LNHDA and SQIVND (reference sequence). The V gene end was trimmed by 3 bases and the J gene end by 0 bases; junction bases not matched to a gene: 11. This CDR3 is built from 17 residues. The CDR3 spells CASSIRDSNKYSYEQYF. The CDR3 bases are TGTGCCAGTAGTATCCGGGACAGCAACAAATACTCCTACGAGCAGTACTTC.

J is TRBJ1-1 and V is TRBV6-1; weak D call: TRBD1 (5 bases). Germline V gene sequence: CDR1 MNHNS, CDR2 SASEGT. V lost 6 bases, J lost 6 bases, and 11 bases lay in between. The CDR3 contains 12 residues. The CDR3 reads CASSLEGSEAFF. CDR3 nucleotide sequence: TGTGCCAGCAGCCTCGAGGGGTCTGAAGCTTTCTTT.

V gene TRBV12-5 combines with J gene TRBJ2-2; maybe TRBD2 (6 bases). CDR1 and CDR2 (germline): LGHNT, FRNRAP. The CDR3 has 15 amino acids. The V and J ends lost 5 bases and 4 bases respectively, with 14 bases between them. The CDR3, as DNA: TGTGCTAGTGGTCCCGGGGCGCGGGGCACCGGGGAGCTGTTTTTT. This gives the protein CASGPGARGTGELFF.

The chain carries TRBV6-6 and TRBJ1-2; 9 nucleotides match TRBD1. The germline V gene has CDR1 MNHNY and CDR2 SVGAGI (reference sequence). With 5 bases clipped from V and 8 bases from J, the junction kept 6 bases outside the gene matches. The CDR3 is 13 residues long. CDR3 DNA: TGTGCCAGCAGTCCCGGGACAGGGTACGGCTACACCTTC. Encoded protein: CASSPGTGYGYTF.

The rearrangement uses TRBV5-5 and TRBJ2-5; 12 nucleotides align to TRBD2. CDR1 is SGHKS, CDR2 YYEKEE, per germline (reference sequence). V shed 7 bases and J 1 base; nucleotides not matched to a gene: 8. CDR3 size: 16 residues. The CDR3 region is CASGQLLAGGQETQYF. CDR3 nucleotides: TGTGCCAGCGGCCAATTACTAGCGGGGGGCCAAGAGACCCAGTACTTC.

J is TRBJ1-6 and V is TRBV19; TRBD1 might be the D (5 bases). The CDR3 loop spans 16 amino acids. Per germline, CDR1 LNHDA and CDR2 SQIVND (reference sequence). V lost 4 bases and J lost 6, with 16 bases in between. The CDR3, as DNA: TGTGCCAGTAGTAGCCGTGGGGCTAGCGGTAATTCACCCCTCCACTTT. This encodes CASSSRGASGNSPLHF.

In this sample, this clone is medium-sized. This chain links TRBV5-4 with TRBJ2-7, with D unresolved. The CDR3 totals 13 residues. Trimming pared 3 bases from V and 6 bases from J, leaving 13 bases between. Germline CDR1 SGHNT, CDR2 YYREEE (reference sequence). Written as DNA, the CDR3 is TGTGCCAGCAGCTCCTACTCGCTGGGCGAGCAGTACTTC. This sequence encodes CASSSYSLGEQYF.

This rearrangement joins TRBV5-1 to TRBJ1-2, with 7 bases identical to TRBD1. Per the germline V gene, CDR1 is SGHRS and CDR2 is YFSETQ. The V segment lost 2 bases and the J segment 7 bases; nucleotides outside the gene matches: 11. CDR3 length equals 15 residues. In nucleotides, the CDR3 is TGCGCCAGCAGCTTTGTCCGGCAGGGGGGAGGTGGCTACACCTTC. This encodes CASSFVRQGGGGYTF.

The sample holds a few counts of this clone. V is TRBV2 and J is TRBJ2-7; D unresolved. V lost 7 bases and J lost 3, with 10 bases in between. The CDR3 is 12 residues long. Germline CDR1 SNHLY, CDR2 FYNNEI. CDR3 coding DNA: TGTGCCAGCAACAGCGAGGTCTACGAGCAGTACTTC. Amino acid sequence: CASNSEVYEQYF.

This chain joins TRBV5-6 and TRBJ1-4, with D maybe TRBD1 (6 bases). Trimming took 6 bases from V and 1 from J, leaving 16 bases between them. CDR3 length: 16 amino acids. Germline loops: CDR1 SGHDT, CDR2 YYEEEE. CDR3 nucleotides: TGTGCCAGCACCGAAAGGGGGAGGGGAACTAATGAAAAACTGTTTTTT. This gives the protein CASTERGRGTNEKLFF.

This clone was recorded once. The chain employs TRBV4-3 and TRBJ1-2, with D perhaps matching TRBD1 (6 bases). CDR1 and CDR2 (germline): LGHNA, YSLEER. The ends were cut back, 0 bases at V and 8 bases at J, with 10 bases in the middle. The CDR3 loop spans 13 amino acids. CDR3 coding DNA: TGCGCCAGCAGCCAAGATCCAGGGGACGGCTACACCTTC. This codes for CASSQDPGDGYTF.

This clone has just a few counts. The V gene is TRBV6-5, the J gene TRBJ2-5; D is uncertain. Germline V gives CDR1 MNHEY, CDR2 SVGAGI. V lost 5 bases and J 5 bases, leaving 9 bases between the germline ends. The CDR3 totals 12 residues. The CDR3, as DNA: TGTGCCAGCAGTCCCGTACGGGAGACCCAGTACTTC. It translates to CASSPVRETQYF.

V and J are TRBV4-1 and TRBJ2-6; maybe TRBD2 (7 bases). The length of the CDR3 is 18 residues. Germline V gene lookup returns CDR1 MGHRA and CDR2 YSYEKL. Trimming pared 5 bases from V and 0 bases from J, leaving 17 bases between. CDR3 residues: CASSEGGRGSSGANVLTF. The DNA of the CDR3 is TGCGCCAGCAGCGAGGGGGGGCGCGGATCCTCTGGGGCCAACGTCCTGACTTTC.